This passage covers 17 T cell receptor beta chains from one sample sequenced in a study of Graves' ophthalmopathy and Graves' hyperthyroidism. RNA transcripts were the template, and TCR beta CDR3 regions were amplified from them. Amplification began with first-round RT-PCR using HTBI primers, then second-round multiplex PCR was performed. A single record per CDR3 protein comes from TCRdb applying MiXCR to the multiplex PCR reads. The table has 40,000 to 45,000 distinct CDR3 sequences, about 50% seen once. Sequencing was done on a sample of peripheral blood. The receptors come from an adult man with Graves' ophthalmopathy.

With regard to this clonotype: The CDR3 end shows no conserved phenylalanine or tryptophan, and so a read error is likely. The V and J genes are TRBV20-1 and TRBJ2-3; TRBD2 matches at 7 bases. The CDR3 runs to 14 residues. CDR1 and CDR2 from the germline V gene are DFQATT and SNEGSKA (reference sequence). The junction had 6 bases not matched to a gene; V was cut back by 1 base and J by 5 bases. CDR3 region: CSARGSLAVDTQYL. The CDR3 coding sequence is TGCAGTGCTAGAGGTTCCCTAGCGGTAGATACGCAGTATCTT.

The chain employs TRBV20-1 and TRBJ1-5; D not certain. The V gene lost 5 bases and the J gene lost 7 bases, with 27 bases spanning the gap. From germline, CDR1 is DFQATT and CDR2 SNEGSKA (reference sequence). This CDR3 has 17 residues. This CDR3 is CSAGLTSGRVYEQPQHF. The CDR3 nucleotides are TGCAGTGCTGGATTGACTAGCGGGAGGGTGTATGAGCAGCCCCAGCATTTT.

This chain uses TRBV24-1 with TRBJ2-1, with 9 bases that match TRBD2. Germline CDR1 KGHDR, CDR2 SFDVKD. This CDR3 region has 16 residues. The ends lost 4 bases at V and 6 bases at J; junction bases unmatched: 9. The CDR3: CATSEPASGNPNEQFF. CDR3 nucleotides: TGTGCCACCAGTGAACCTGCTAGCGGGAACCCCAATGAGCAGTTCTTC.

The chain couples TRBV2 to TRBJ1-1, with D unresolved. Deletions cut 6 bases from V and 1 base from J, with 9 bases between. Germline V lookup: CDR1 SNHLY, CDR2 FYNNEI. The length of the CDR3 is 13 residues. CDR3 amino acids: CASRTGGNTEAFF. For the CDR3, the DNA is TGTGCCAGCAGAACCGGTGGGAACACTGAAGCTTTCTTT.

By its share, this clonotype is medium-sized. The chain joins TRBV7-9 to TRBJ1-1; a weak D match, TRBD1 (5 bases). The CDR3 runs to 12 residues. The germline V gene encodes CDR1 SEHNR and CDR2 FQNEAQ (reference sequence). V lost 5 bases to trimming and J lost 6 bases, with 10 bases between them. The CDR3 loop is CASSPDSAEAFF. The DNA of the CDR3 is TGTGCCAGCAGCCCTGACAGTGCTGAAGCTTTCTTT.

This clonotype was picked up a small number of times. V usage is TRBV20-1 and J usage is TRBJ2-1; maybe TRBD2 (6 bases). The CDR3 sequence is 12 residues long. Between the trimmed V and J ends, which lost 8 bases and 6 bases, there was a span of 14 bases. The V gene's germline CDR1 is DFQATT and CDR2 SNEGSKA (reference sequence). CDR3 nucleotides: TGCAGTCCGGTGACTAGAAGCAATGAGCAGTTCTTC. Translated: CSPVTRSNEQFF.

This clonotype has a handful of counts. V usage is TRBV19 and J usage is TRBJ2-3; TRBD1 is a possible D gene (5 bases). The CDR3 totals 14 residues. V was clipped by 1 base and J by 0 bases, with 5 bases between them. The germline V gene has CDR1 LNHDA and CDR2 SQIVND (reference sequence). The CDR3 bases are TGTGCCAGTAGTATAGGGGGCAGCACAGATACGCAGTATTTT. It translates to CASSIGGSTDTQYF.

The chain carries TRBV7-2 and TRBJ2-1; 11 nucleotides match TRBD2. V lost 4 bases and J lost 2; bases outside the gene matches: 7. The CDR3 is made up of 17 amino acids. In germline, CDR1 is SGHTA, CDR2 FQGNSA. The CDR3 loop reads CASSSQASGGPYNEQFF. The CDR3, as DNA: TGTGCCAGCAGCTCCCAAGCTAGCGGGGGGCCCTACAATGAGCAGTTCTTC. The complete variable domain, with remaining parts taken from reference TRBV7-2 and TRBJ2-1, reads GAGVSQSPSNKVTEKGKDVELRCDPISGHTALYWYRQSLGQGLEFLIYFQGNSAPDKSGLPSDRFSAERTGGSVSTLTIQRTQQEDSAVYLCASSSQASGGPYNEQFFGPGTRLTVL.

This clonotype was recorded once. The chain employs TRBV20-1 and TRBJ2-7; D gene ambiguous. CDR3 length equals 12 residues. CDR1 is DFQATT and CDR2 is SNEGSKA in the germline V gene (reference sequence). Trimming left V 4 bases short and J 4 bases short, with 11 bases between. The CDR3 is CSAISRAYEQYF. The CDR3 region has the DNA TGCAGTGCTATCTCCCGGGCATACGAGCAGTACTTC.

About this clonotype itself: One junction end does not reproduce the germline sequence, and a read error may be involved. The chain links TRBV6-4 to TRBJ2-5; D is undetermined. Germline V gene sequence: CDR1 MRHNA, CDR2 SNTAGT. CDR3 size: 14 residues. In DNA form, the CDR3 reads TGCGCCAGCAGCCTGGCAGCGCCCCAGTGGACCCAGTACTTC. Its protein product is CASSLAAPQWTQYF.

The chain recombines TRBV12-5 with TRBJ2-5; D is unclear. Trimming took 6 bases from V and 5 from J, leaving 4 bases between them. Germline loops: CDR1 LGHNT, CDR2 FRNRAP. The CDR3 runs to 10 residues. The CDR3 DNA is TGTGCTAGTGGGATTGAGACCCAGTACTTC. Protein sequence: CASGIETQYF. Combining the CDR3 with reference TRBV12-5 and TRBJ2-5 gives the whole variable domain DARVTQTPRHKVTEMGQEVTMRCQPILGHNTVFWYRQTMMQGLELLAYFRNRAPLDDSGMPKDRFSAEMPDATLATLKIQPSEPRDSAVYFCASGIETQYFGPGTRLLVL.

The genes are TRBV7-6 and TRBJ1-2, with 7 positions matching TRBD1. After removal of 2 bases from V and 4 bases from J, the junction contained 13 bases not matched to a gene. Germline-derived CDR1 and CDR2 are SGHVS and FNYEAQ. CDR3 length equals 17 residues. The CDR3 DNA reads as TGTGCCAGCAGCTTAATGCCGGGACAGAGCAGACCCTATGGCTACACCTTC. Translating it yields CASSLMPGQSRPYGYTF.

The CDR3 spells CASSLAPASGTYEQYF. The CDR3 DNA reads as TGTGCCAGCAGCTTAGCCCCGGCTAGCGGGACCTACGAGCAGTACTTC. The gene calls are TRBV7-6 and TRBJ2-7, with TRBD2 identical over 9 bases. CDR3 size: 16 residues. With 0 bases clipped from V and 2 bases from J, the junction kept 5 bases outside the gene matches. Per the germline V gene, CDR1 is SGHVS and CDR2 is FNYEAQ.

This clonotype was seen many times. This chain connects TRBV4-1 to TRBJ2-6; 7 bases line up with TRBD2. Per germline, CDR1 MGHRA and CDR2 YSYEKL. The CDR3 runs to 16 residues. Losses at the gene ends were 3 bases for V and 3 bases for J; bases not matched to a gene: 5. The CDR3 region is CASSQGGSRGANVLTF. The CDR3 DNA is TGCGCCAGCAGCCAGGGGGGGAGTCGTGGGGCCAACGTCCTGACTTTC.

The chain employs TRBV9 and TRBJ2-5; 8 bases line up with TRBD1. Germline trimming cut 4 bases from V and 9 bases from J; bases unmatched to any gene: 8. Looked up from germline, CDR1 is SGDLS and CDR2 is YYNGEE. There are 13 residues in the CDR3. CDR3 loop: CASSQTGDQPQYF. The CDR3 nucleotides read TGTGCCAGCAGCCAGACAGGGGATCAGCCCCAGTACTTC.

This chain links TRBV7-9 with TRBJ1-1; 12 positions agree with TRBD1. The CDR3 extends over 17 amino acids. Germline CDR1 reads SEHNR; CDR2 reads FQNEAQ (reference sequence). J gave up 5 bases and V 5 bases, and 12 bases lay outside the gene matches. Written as DNA, the CDR3 is TGTGCCAGCAGCCAAAGGCGGGGACAGGGGGCGAGGACTGAAGCTTTCTTT. This translates into CASSQRRGQGARTEAFF.

This clonotype came up many times. V usage is TRBV12-3 or TRBV12-4 and J usage is TRBJ1-5, with D possibly TRBD1 on 5 matching bases. The CDR3 has 15 amino acids. V lost 5 bases, J lost 0 bases, and 11 bases lay in between. The CDR3 is CASSQGPSSNQPQHF. The CDR3 DNA reads as TGTGCCAGCAGTCAGGGACCGTCTAGCAATCAGCCCCAGCATTTT.